Sequencing of this TCR beta chain was carried out in a study of human T cells and chemical hapten exposure. Time point noted: pre-sensitization, week 0. Regarding treatment: therapeutic diphenylcyclopropenone sensitization with weekly scalp DPC. Blood was drawn before each patch test was applied. The study's library attached unique molecular identifiers to single cDNA molecules. TCRdb fed the RACE reads into MiXCR, producing one record per CDR3 protein. The sample lists 250,000 or so distinct CDR3 sequences, 7.5% to 8% occurring once. Points from the study as a whole: Donors, who had alopecia, may show an immune response that differs from healthy people's.

This clonotype was picked up a small number of times. The antigen is undetermined. CDR3 length equals 14 residues. Germline assignment: CDR1 SGHTA and CDR2 FQGNSA. The V end lost 7 bases, the J end lost 2 bases, and 14 bases lay between the germline ends. This rearrangement joins TRBV7-2 to TRBJ1-2; D is possibly TRBD1 (5 bases). This receptor was identified in a man younger than 35 with alopecia areata. Some clones in this sample may be carry-over from other donors' samples. The input for sequencing was whole blood, taken in connection with sensitization to the hapten diphenylcyclopropenone (DPC). CDR3: CASILSGTNYGYTF. Here the CDR3 DNA reads TGTGCCAGCATCTTGTCAGGGACCAACTATGGCTACACCTTC.